The rows below give T cell receptor beta chains drawn from one sample of a study of response to subunit inactivated influenza vaccine. TCRdb re-called the RT-PCR reads through MiXCR, storing one row per CDR3 protein. The table has some 500,000 distinct CDR3 sequences, 16% seen once; the top ten hold less than 4%. The input for sequencing was CD4+ T cells sorted from PBMCs, taken less than 30 months after vaccination. The receptors here all came from a man between 50 and 75 years old who received an inactivated influenza vaccine. Each CDR3 is given with its conserved first and last residue. The order of the fields is D gene, CDR3 length, V gene, clone size, J gene, CDR3 protein, CDR3 DNA. D genes are given only for firm matches. Clone size is shown for a subset of rows, as once, few, many or a class of expanded clone.

NA	13	TRBV29-1	few	TRBJ2-7	CSVYHGSSYEQYF	TGCAGCGTTTATCACGGGAGCTCCTACGAGCAGTACTTC
TRBD2	15	TRBV6-1	NA	TRBJ2-3	CASRDSGGSTDTQYF	TGTGCCAGCAGAGATAGCGGGGGAAGCACAGATACGCAGTATTTT
TRBD2	12	TRBV20-1	many	TRBJ2-5	CSISGREETQYF	TGCAGTATTAGCGGGAGGGAAGAGACCCAGTACTTC
NA	14	TRBV6-2/TRBV6-3	NA	TRBJ2-3	CASSSPLVADTQYF	TGTGCCAGCAGCTCGCCTTTGGTTGCAGATACGCAGTATTTT
NA	13	TRBV10-3	NA	TRBJ2-5	CAFSDSSRETQYF	TGTGCCTTCAGTGACTCTTCTAGGGAGACCCAGTACTTC
NA	16	TRBV7-2	few	TRBJ2-3	CASSWNGRGDTDTQYF	TGTGCCAGCAGCTGGAATGGTCGCGGGGACACAGATACGCAGTATTTT
NA	15	TRBV20-1	many	TRBJ2-7	CSADGRLRAADEQYF	TGCAGTGCCGATGGGCGGTTGCGGGCGGCGGACGAGCAGTACTTC
NA	13	TRBV6-1	NA	TRBJ2-1	CASSALGFREQFF	TGTGCCAGCAGTGCCCTAGGATTTAGAGAGCAGTTCTTC
NA	16	TRBV9	few	TRBJ2-5	CASSLRMSLGQETQYF	TGTGCCAGCAGCCTTCGGATGTCTTTAGGACAAGAGACCCAGTACTTC
TRBD1	14	TRBV6-2/TRBV6-3	many	TRBJ2-4	CASQKSTGGNIQYF	TGTGCCAGCCAAAAATCGACAGGGGGAAACATTCAGTACTTC
NA	15	TRBV11-2	many	TRBJ1-1	CASSSMGVGNTEAFF	TGTGCCAGCAGCTCTATGGGGGTCGGGAACACTGAAGCTTTCTTT
TRBD2	14	TRBV3-1	few	TRBJ2-5	CASSQDTGGGSEYF	TGTGCCAGCAGCCAAGATACGGGCGGGGGTTCCGAGTACTTC
TRBD1	15	TRBV20-1	many	TRBJ1-5	CSAREQGQFFQPQHF	TGCAGTGCTAGAGAACAGGGGCAGTTCTTTCAGCCCCAGCATTTT
NA	14	TRBV4-3	NA	TRBJ2-1	CASSQGATRNEQFF	TGCGCCAGCAGCCAGGGGGCAACGCGCAATGAGCAGTTCTTC
TRBD1	14	TRBV4-3	many	TRBJ1-2	CASSQSTGGSGYTF	TGCGCCAGCAGCCAATCTACAGGGGGCTCTGGCTACACCTTC
TRBD1	15	TRBV12-3/TRBV12-4	few	TRBJ2-5	CASSSRQGGIETQYF	TGTGCCAGCAGTTCCAGACAGGGGGGGATTGAGACCCAGTACTTC